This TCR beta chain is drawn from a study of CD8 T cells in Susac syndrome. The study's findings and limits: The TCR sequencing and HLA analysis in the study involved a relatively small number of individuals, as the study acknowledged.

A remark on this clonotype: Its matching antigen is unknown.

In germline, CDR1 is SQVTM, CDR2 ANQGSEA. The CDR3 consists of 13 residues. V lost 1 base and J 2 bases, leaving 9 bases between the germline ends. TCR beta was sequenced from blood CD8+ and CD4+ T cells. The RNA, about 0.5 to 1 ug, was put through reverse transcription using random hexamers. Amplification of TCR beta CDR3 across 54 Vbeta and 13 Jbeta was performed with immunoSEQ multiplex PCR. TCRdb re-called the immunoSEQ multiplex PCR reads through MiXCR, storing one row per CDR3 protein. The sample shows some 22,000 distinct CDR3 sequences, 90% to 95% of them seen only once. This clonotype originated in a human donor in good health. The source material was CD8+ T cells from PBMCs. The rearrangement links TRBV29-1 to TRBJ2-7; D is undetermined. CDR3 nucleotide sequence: TGCAGCGTTGAAGGTGACGGACCCTACGAGCAGTACTTC. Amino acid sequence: CSVEGDGPYEQYF.